This T cell receptor beta chain was sequenced during a study of T cells in Graves' hyperthyroidism and ophthalmopathy. General study points: Among clonotypes expanded in thyroid above 0.001, most were also found in blood.

The CDR3 extends over 15 amino acids. Trimming removed 0 bases from V and 9 bases from J; junction bases left unmatched: 9. In germline, CDR1 is GTSNPN, CDR2 SVGIG (reference sequence). This clonotype was detected many times. The antigen is unknown. Amplification yielded TCR beta CDR3 regions, with RNA transcripts as the source. When the TCR CDR3 underwent first-round RT-PCR, the HTBI primer set was used. One entry per CDR3 protein results from TCRdb running MiXCR on the multiplex PCR reads. The repertoire holds about 420,000 distinct CDR3 sequences, with around a sixth as singletons. The V and J genes are TRBV30 and TRBJ2-7; 12 bases line up with TRBD2. The sample consisted of blood. The receptor was derived from a woman aged 18 to 35 with Graves' hyperthyroidism. CDR3 sequence: CAWSVGLAGPQGQYF. CDR3 bases: TGTGCCTGGAGTGTAGGACTAGCGGGGCCCCAAGGGCAGTACTTC. Full variable domain (missing parts from reference TRBV30 and TRBJ2-7): SQTIHQWPATLVQPVGSPLSLECTVEGTSNPNLYWYRQAAGRGLQLLFYSVGIGQISSEVPQNLSASRPQDRQFILSSKKLLLSDSGFYLCAWSVGLAGPQGQYFGPGTRLTVT.